This T cell receptor (beta chain) emerged from a study of blood T cell repertoires in COVID-19. Study-level background: Sites across the United States, Italy and Spain contributed samples from acute and convalescent COVID-19.

Those enrolled in Seattle joined during active infection and were followed longitudinally afterward. Sequencing was performed with immunoSEQ multiplex PCR; in TCRdb, only in-frame clones are kept and a portion is missing. The sample holds roughly 140,000 clones, approximately 85% seen once. This CDR3 has 14 residues. After removal of 7 bases from V and 5 bases from J, the junction contained 9 bases not matched to a gene. From germline, CDR1 is MNHEY and CDR2 SVGAGI. This clonotype was obtained from a woman aged 55-69 years with COVID-19, enrolled during active disease. Sequences were obtained from peripheral blood. This rearrangement joins TRBV6-5 to TRBJ1-2; 8 positions agree with TRBD1. In DNA, the CDR3 is TGTGCCAGCACCTCCAGGGGGCGCATTTATGGCTACACCTTC. Protein sequence: CASTSRGRIYGYTF.